One and the same sample provided the 26 T cell receptor beta chains below, sequenced in a study of T cell responses to AZD1222 COVID-19 vaccine. The table came from immunoSEQ multiplex PCR; TCRdb's copy has only in-frame clones and leaves some out. This sample has about 120,000 clones, with about 85% found just once. The sample in question was peripheral blood, obtained on day 0 of AZD1222 vaccination. Every receptor here comes from an adult in good health.

The V call is TRBV19, the J call TRBJ1-6; 8 bases agree with TRBD1. This CDR3 has 15 residues. Trimming removed 1 base from V and 7 bases from J; junction bases left unmatched: 3. CDR1 and CDR2 (germline): LNHDA, SQIVND (reference sequence). The CDR3, as DNA: TGTGCCAGTAGTATAGTGAGACAGGGGAATTCACCCCTCCACTTT. This translates into CASSIVRQGNSPLHF.

This chain links TRBV29-1 with TRBJ2-7; 11 positions agree with TRBD2. Germline CDR1 reads SQVTM; CDR2 reads ANQGSEA. The CDR3 has 14 amino acids. The V and J ends lost 7 bases and 3 bases, in that order; junction bases with no gene match: 8. The CDR3 reads CSDPSSGRRYEQYF. CDR3 bases: TGCAGCGACCCGTCTAGCGGGAGGCGCTACGAGCAGTACTTC.

CDR3 coding DNA: TGTGCCAGCAGCTCTCAGGGGGTGGGAGGCTACACCTTC. This codes for CASSSQGVGGYTF. The V gene is TRBV5-4, the J gene TRBJ1-2; 7 nucleotides match TRBD1. Germline V gene sequence: CDR1 SGHNT, CDR2 YYREEE (reference sequence). This CDR3 is built from 13 residues. The J segment lost 8 bases and the V segment lost 3 bases, leaving 7 bases of the junction unmatched.

In nucleotides, the CDR3 is TGTGCCAGTAGTATTCGCACCGAAGCCTACGAGCAGTACTTC. This gives the protein CASSIRTEAYEQYF. This rearrangement joins TRBV19 to TRBJ2-7; D is uncertain. With 3 bases removed from V and 2 bases from J, the gap between germline ends came to 11 bases. This CDR3 spans 14 amino acids. CDR1 LNHDA and CDR2 SQIVND come from the germline V gene (reference sequence).

V and J are TRBV27 and TRBJ1-4, with D hard to call. The V gene's germline CDR1 is MNHEY and CDR2 SMNVEV (reference sequence). The CDR3 contains 14 residues. The V gene lost 2 bases and the J gene lost 8 bases, with 12 bases spanning the gap. The CDR3 region is CASSLSLGLEKLFF. Written as DNA, the CDR3 is TGTGCCAGCAGTTTAAGTCTGGGTTTGGAAAAACTGTTTTTT.

This chain joins TRBV19 and TRBJ2-1; no definite D call. Trimming left V 1 base short and J 3 bases short, with 10 bases between. CDR3 length: 15 amino acids. From germline, CDR1 is LNHDA and CDR2 SQIVND (reference sequence). The CDR3 loop is CASSIVENHYNEQFF. The CDR3 nucleotides are TGTGCCAGTAGTATAGTTGAGAACCACTACAATGAGCAGTTCTTC.

In this sample, this clone is medium-sized. The gene calls are TRBV11-3 and TRBJ2-1; 7 bases agree with TRBD1. J was trimmed by 0 bases and V by 6 bases; bases with no gene match: 2. The CDR3 is made up of 14 amino acids. Looked up from germline, CDR1 is SGHNT and CDR2 is YENEEA. The CDR3 DNA follows: TGTGCCAGCAGTCCAGGGGGCTCCTACAATGAGCAGTTCTTC. It yields the protein CASSPGGSYNEQFF.

The genes are TRBV28 and TRBJ1-5; 8 positions match TRBD1. The CDR3 consists of 15 residues. Per the germline V gene, CDR1 is MDHEN and CDR2 is SYDVKM. V trimming: 5 bases; J trimming: 3 bases; junction bases outside the gene matches: 6. The CDR3 nucleotides are TGTGCCAGCAGTAAGGACAGGGAATACAATCAGCCCCAGCATTTT. Translating it yields CASSKDREYNQPQHF. Full variable domain (missing parts from reference TRBV28 and TRBJ1-5): DVKVTQSSRYLVKRTGEKVFLECVQDMDHENMFWYRQDPGLGLRLIYFSYDVKMKEKGDIPEGYSVSREKKERFSLILESASTNQTSMYLCASSKDREYNQPQHFGDGTRLSIL.

The chain combines TRBV9 with TRBJ1-5; tentative D call: TRBD1 (5 bases). The germline gives CDR1 SGDLS, CDR2 YYNGEE. V lost 4 bases to trimming and J lost 5 bases, with 13 bases between them. The CDR3 is made up of 14 amino acids. The CDR3 loop reads CASSPGGDYQPQHF. The CDR3 coding sequence is TGTGCCAGCAGCCCTGGGGGGGATTATCAGCCCCAGCATTTT. Drawing the rest from reference TRBV9 and TRBJ1-5, the complete variable domain is DSGVTQTPKHLITATGQRVTLRCSPRSGDLSVYWYQQSLDQGLQFLIQYYNGEERAKGNILERFSAQQFPDLHSELNLSSLELGDSALYFCASSPGGDYQPQHFGDGTRLSIL.

This clone was detected only once. J is TRBJ2-7 and V is TRBV7-6; 13 bases line up with TRBD2. Unmatched junction bases numbered 10, after V lost 7 bases and J lost 4 bases. CDR1 and CDR2 (germline): SGHVS, FNYEAQ. The CDR3 spans 16 residues. The DNA of the CDR3 is TGTGCCAGCACCCCGACTAGCGGGGGGTCACGTTACGAGCAGTACTTC. Translated: CASTPTSGGSRYEQYF.

This clone was detected once. The rearrangement uses TRBV29-1 and TRBJ1-2; D might be TRBD1 (6 bases). Germline CDR1 and CDR2: SQVTM and ANQGSEA. This CDR3 is 14 amino acids long. V dropped 5 bases and J dropped 4 bases, with 17 bases sitting between them. The CDR3 DNA is TGCAGCGTTTGGAAGGAGGGACATCCCTATGGCTACACCTTC. It is translated as CSVWKEGHPYGYTF.

The genes are TRBV7-9 and TRBJ1-2; D is uncertain. This CDR3 has 14 residues. Germline CDR1 and CDR2: SEHNR and FQNEAQ (reference sequence). V shed 3 bases and J shed 7 bases, with 15 bases lying between them. The CDR3 DNA is TGTGCCAGCAGCTTGATGGTTCGGGGATCTGGCTACACCTTC. It encodes CASSLMVRGSGYTF.

The rearrangement links TRBV2 to TRBJ2-7; TRBD1 matches at 8 bases. CDR1 is SNHLY and CDR2 is FYNNEI in the germline V gene. Germline trimming cut 6 bases from V and 2 bases from J; bases unmatched to any gene: 9. The CDR3 length is 15 residues. The CDR3 loop is CASREGQARAYEQYF. In nucleotides, the CDR3 is TGTGCCAGCAGGGAGGGACAGGCGAGAGCCTACGAGCAGTACTTC.

V is TRBV19 and J is TRBJ1-2, with TRBD1 matching over 8 bases. The trim removed 9 bases at V and 8 bases at J, leaving 5 bases unmatched. In germline, CDR1 is LNHDA, CDR2 SQIVND (reference sequence). The CDR3 has 11 amino acids. DNA of the CDR3: TGTGCCAGCCGGACAGGGAGCGGCTACACCTTC. Protein: CASRTGSGYTF.

The chain carries TRBV6-5 and TRBJ1-5; no firm D call. The CDR3 extends over 15 amino acids. Trimming left V 7 bases short and J 2 bases short, with 15 bases between. Germline loops: CDR1 MNHEY, CDR2 SVGAGI. The CDR3 reads CASTSSRSGNQPQHF. The CDR3 DNA sequence: TGTGCCAGCACCTCCAGCAGGTCCGGCAATCAGCCCCAGCATTTT.

Turning to this clone: One end of the junction fails to match germline, which may point to a read error. The chain recombines TRBV9 with TRBJ2-6, with 9 bases fitting TRBD1. CDR1 is SGDLS and CDR2 is YYNGEE in the germline V gene. The CDR3 totals 17 residues. CDR3 coding DNA: TGTGCCACCAGCCGAACAGGGGGCCTAAGTGGGGCCAACGTCCTGACTTTC. Its protein product is CATSRTGGLSGANVLTF.

The chain combines TRBV28 with TRBJ1-2; D gene ambiguous. V lost 2 bases and J lost 3, with 7 bases in between. The CDR3 is 13 amino acids. Looked up from germline, CDR1 is MDHEN and CDR2 is SYDVKM. DNA of the CDR3: TGTGCCAGCAGTTTACCCGGGGACTATGGCTACACCTTC. It is translated as CASSLPGDYGYTF.

This chain joins TRBV29-1 and TRBJ2-3, with D perhaps matching TRBD1 or TRBD2 (6 bases each). Trimming pared 3 bases from V and 4 bases from J, leaving 11 bases between. The CDR3 is 13 residues long. The V gene's germline CDR1 is SQVTM and CDR2 ANQGSEA. CDR3 DNA sequence: TGCAGCGTTGAGGAGGGGGGCTCAGATACGCAGTATTTT. Residues: CSVEEGGSDTQYF.

Written as DNA, the CDR3 is TGTGCCAGCATTATAGACAGGGGAAACTATGGCTACACCTTC. It specifies CASIIDRGNYGYTF. The V and J genes are TRBV2 and TRBJ1-2; TRBD1 matches at 8 bases. The CDR3 sequence is 14 residues long. Germline-derived CDR1 and CDR2 are SNHLY and FYNNEI. Unmatched junction bases numbered 6, after V lost 7 bases and J lost 2 bases.

The gene calls are TRBV28 and TRBJ2-2, with D unresolved. Trimming removed 3 bases at V and 5 bases at J, with 19 bases between. The CDR3 has 17 residues. Germline V lookup: CDR1 MDHEN, CDR2 SYDVKM. CDR3 protein: CASSFLTRLGWTGELFF. The CDR3 DNA reads TGTGCCAGCAGTTTCTTGACCCGGTTGGGGTGGACCGGGGAGCTGTTTTTT. Looking up the rest from reference TRBV28 and TRBJ2-2 gives the full variable domain: DVKVTQSSRYLVKRTGEKVFLECVQDMDHENMFWYRQDPGLGLRLIYFSYDVKMKEKGDIPEGYSVSREKKERFSLILESASTNQTSMYLCASSFLTRLGWTGELFFGEGSRLTVL.

The genes are TRBV16 and TRBJ1-1; D might be TRBD1 (5 bases). With 4 bases removed from V and 0 bases from J, the gap between germline ends came to 18 bases. The CDR3 runs 17 residues. Germline assignment: CDR1 KGHSY and CDR2 FQNENV. The CDR3 loop reads CASSLSMGQPMNTEAFF. The CDR3 bases are TGTGCCAGCAGCCTTTCTATGGGGCAGCCGATGAACACTGAAGCTTTCTTT.

This clone was counted a single time. V is TRBV27 and J is TRBJ1-2, with TRBD1 matching 9 bases. The germline CDR1 and CDR2 sequences are MNHEY and SMNVEV (reference sequence). The CDR3 spans 15 residues. The J segment lost 5 bases and the V segment lost 5 bases, leaving 9 bases of the junction unmatched. The CDR3 coding sequence is TGTGCCAGCAGTCCGATAGGGACAGGGCCATATGGCTACACCTTC. Translation: CASSPIGTGPYGYTF.

The V gene is TRBV6-2 or TRBV6-3, the J gene TRBJ2-1, with D possibly matching TRBD2 (6 bases). The CDR3 contains 19 residues. V was pared by 5 bases and J by 0 bases, with 23 bases between. Germline V lookup: CDR1 MNHEY, CDR2 SVGEGT. CDR3 DNA sequence: TGTGCCAGCAGTGGACCGTCCTCCGGGACTCTCTTCTCCTACAATGAGCAGTTCTTC. Amino acid sequence: CASSGPSSGTLFSYNEQFF.

The genes are TRBV11-2 and TRBJ2-5; D not certain. The CDR3 is made up of 15 amino acids. The germline gives CDR1 SGHAT, CDR2 FQNNGV. The V end was cut by 1 base, the J end by 4 bases, with 13 bases between. The DNA for the CDR3 is TGTGCCAGCAGCTTAGGGGTTGTGGATGCAGAGACCCAGTACTTC. Encoded protein: CASSLGVVDAETQYF.

The rearrangement uses TRBV5-4 and TRBJ1-1; a weak D match, TRBD1 (5 bases). CDR3 length equals 13 residues. V lost 7 bases and J 3 bases, leaving 13 bases between the germline ends. The germline gives CDR1 SGHNT, CDR2 YYREEE (reference sequence). The CDR3 sequence: CASRPSGDTEAFF. The CDR3 nucleotides are TGTGCCAGCCGTCCATCGGGGGACACTGAAGCTTTCTTT.

The rearrangement uses TRBV4-3 and TRBJ2-1; D might be TRBD1 or TRBD2, each matching 5 bases. This CDR3 has 13 amino acids. Deletions cut 6 bases from V and 12 bases from J, with 18 bases between. The germline CDR1 and CDR2 sequences are LGHNA and YSLEER. The CDR3 region is CASSSTRGAGQFF. The CDR3 region has the DNA TGCGCCAGCAGTTCAACGAGAGGGGCGGGGCAGTTCTTC.